This T cell receptor (beta chain) was captured by sequencing in a study of shared clonotypes between healthy human individuals. Whole-study results and caveats: Estimated richness values were generally larger in naive subsets than in memory subsets. Relative to clonotypes present in all four donors, those not shared had lower generation probabilities.

Recent vaccinations or acute infections were absent in the healthy HIV-negative adult donors. Concerning this clone itself: Its antigen is as yet unknown. Other DNA sequences in this specimen translate into the identical CDR3.

V lost 3 bases to trimming and J lost 2 bases, with 10 bases between them. The CDR3 totals 14 residues. Germline loops: CDR1 SGHTA, CDR2 FQGTGA. The method was immunoSEQ multiplex PCR; TCRdb's version includes in-frame clones alone and lacks a portion of them. The sample has a few million clones, approximately 93% seen once. The chain is built from TRBV7-3 and TRBJ2-5; D perhaps matches TRBD1 (7 bases). The specimen was naive CD4+ T cells from PBMCs. Described subset: CD45RA+ positively selected. The sequence was obtained from a man in his late teens or twenties in good health. Some clones in this sample may be carry-over from other donors' samples. CDR3 DNA sequence: TGTGCCAGCAGCTTTCAGGGGGGACAAGAGACCCAGTACTTC. This sequence encodes CASSFQGGQETQYF.